This T cell receptor beta chain was retrieved from a study of T cell repertoires in cytomegalovirus infection (dated by TCRdb to about 2019). Some background on the complete study: Donor HLA type was relevant to the analysis, because carriage of CMV infection together with the matching HLA type was indicated by public TCR beta signatures.

This clonotype was detected a few times. Its cognate antigen has yet to be identified. Qualities for individual bases were not recorded, and no much larger clone is one base off. Trimming leaves V shorter by 4 bases and J shorter by 3 bases, with the junction holding 16 bases beyond the gene matches. Counted from cysteine to phenylalanine, this CDR3 has 19 amino acids. Only CDR3 DNA remains: 57 bases, in frame from the first base. This sample was sequenced with an Illumina HiSeq 1500. TCRdb trimmed the raw reads at Q25, called clones with MiXCR and kept productive beta chains. Rows are combined by CDR3 protein, so each entry shows the most common genes and DNA. A total of just under 550,000 distinct CDR3 sequences appear in this sample, around 27% of them only once. The ten largest clones represent 13% of the sample. What the research found in general, with its limitations: The ex vivo response was dominated by HLA-C-restricted CMV-specific TCR beta clonotypes, which also provided the single most frequent clonotype in two of eight donors. In both this cohort and an independent roughly 350-donor cohort, the cumulative frequency of public TCR beta family members distinguished carriers of CMV infection plus the relevant HLA type.

This sequence was found in a human donor in good health (CMV status not recorded). Some clones in this sample may be carry-over from other donors' samples. The V and J genes are TRBV23-1 and TRBJ1-2; 11 central nucleotides agree with TRBD1. TRBV23-1 is treated as an ORF (open reading frame) with a function not yet certain. Sequences were obtained from PBMCs. The CDR3 reads CASSRFHPQGQGVDYGYTF. The nucleotide sequence is given as TGCGCCAGCAGTCGATTCCATCCCCAGGGACAGGGGGTAGACTATGGCTACACCTTC.